This TCR beta chain was captured by sequencing in a study of shared clonotypes between healthy human individuals. Note on this clone: Its antigen is unknown.

Study outcomes and limitations: Though the depth was large, rarefaction showed that sorted-subset sequencing was incomplete.

Naive CD8 populations comprised CD45RO-negative cells positively selected for CCR7, excluding terminally differentiated effector memory CD45RA+ cells. The protocol was immunoSEQ multiplex PCR, while the TCRdb copy is restricted to in-frame clones and leaves out a portion. There are about 2.1 million clones in the sample; around 95% occur only once, and under 2% lies in the top ten. With 6 bases removed from V and 2 bases from J, the gap between germline ends came to 8 bases. This CDR3 has 13 amino acids. Germline V CDR1 and CDR2: MNHEY, SMNVEV (reference sequence). The rearrangement joins TRBV27 to TRBJ1-3; D remains unclear. This receptor was taken from a man aged 18 to 35 in good health. Some clones in this sample may be carry-over from other donors' samples. Source material: naive CD8+ T cells from PBMCs. Here the CDR3 DNA reads TGTGCCAGCAGGGGAGCGCCTGGAAACACCATATATTTT. Amino acids: CASRGAPGNTIYF.